These T cell receptor beta chains were read from a single sample in a study of CD8+ T cells in alopecia areata. Some clones are missing from TCRdb's copy, which holds only in-frame ones; the method was immunoSEQ multiplex PCR. The sample lists about 150,000 clones, around 50% occurring once. Source: CD8+ T cells sorted from blood, taken at week 4, from a patient treated with tofacitinib. These TCRs come from a human donor with alopecia areata. Each CDR3 is given with its conserved first and last residue. A D gene is named only where the DNA matches it firmly. Clone size appears in some rows only: once, few, many, or a class for an expanded clone.

TRBD1	TRBV30	TRBJ2-2	.	TGTGCTGTCGGGACAGCAGGATCCGGGGAGCTGTTTTTT	CAVGTAGSGELFF
.	TRBV27	TRBJ2-1	.	TGTGCCAGCTTACGGGGGGCTGAGCAGTTCTTC	CASLRGAEQFF
TRBD2	TRBV4-3	TRBJ2-1	few	TGCGCCAGCAGCCAAGGGACTAGCGTGAGCTCCTACAATGAGCAGTTCTTC	CASSQGTSVSSYNEQFF
.	TRBV7-6	TRBJ2-5	few	TGTGCCAGCAGCTTAGCGGGAGAGACCCAGTACTTC	CASSLAGETQYF
.	TRBV7-6	TRBJ1-2	few	TGTGCCAGCAGCTCGGGTACAGGGTTGGACTATGGCTACACCTTC	CASSSGTGLDYGYTF
.	TRBV4-1	TRBJ2-2	.	TGCGCCAGCTATGACGGCGGGGAGCTGTTTTTT	CASYDGGELFF
TRBD2	TRBV9	TRBJ2-5	.	TGTGCCAGCAGCCCGGGACTAGCTTGGGAGACCCAGTACTTC	CASSPGLAWETQYF
.	TRBV25-1	TRBJ2-7	.	TGTGCCAGCAGTGAGGTGTCTGGGAGCTCCTACGAGCAGTACTTC	CASSEVSGSSYEQYF
TRBD2	TRBV30	TRBJ2-2	.	TGTGCCTGGAACGGGAGGGACCCGAACACCGGGGAGCTGTTTTTT	CAWNGRDPNTGELFF
TRBD1	TRBV29-1	TRBJ1-2	few	TGCAGCGTGCCGGACAGGGGTGGCTACACCTTC	CSVPDRGGYTF
.	TRBV6-6	TRBJ2-2	few	TGTGCCAGCAGTTCGCTACACATCACCGGGGAGCTGTTTTTT	CASSSLHITGELFF
.	TRBV11-1	TRBJ1-2	few	TGTGCCAGCAGTCCCGTGGAGAACTATGGCTACACCTTC	CASSPVENYGYTF
.	TRBV9	TRBJ1-5	.	TGTGCCAGCAGCGTGGGGATGGATCAGCCCCAGCATTTT	CASSVGMDQPQHF
.	TRBV7-9	TRBJ2-7	.	TGTGCCAGCAGCTTAGGGGGCCTGTACGAGCAGTACTTC	CASSLGGLYEQYF
.	TRBV27	TRBJ2-1	.	TGTGCCAGCAGTTCAACGGTAGGGGATGCCTACAATGAGCAGTTCTTC	CASSSTVGDAYNEQFF
.	TRBV13	TRBJ2-7	few	TGTGCCAGCAGCTCAACCGGGATCCACTACGAGCAGTACTTC	CASSSTGIHYEQYF
.	TRBV27	TRBJ1-1	.	TGTGCCAGCAGTTTGGGAACAGCCACTGAAGCTTTCTTT	CASSLGTATEAFF
.	TRBV5-4	TRBJ1-1	.	TGTGCCAGCAGCTCCGAGGCAAACACTGAAGCTTTCTTT	CASSSEANTEAFF
.	TRBV6-5	TRBJ1-1	.	TGTGCCAGCAGTTACCCAGACAGGATGAACACTGAAGCTTTCTTT	CASSYPDRMNTEAFF
TRBD1	TRBV10-3	TRBJ1-5	.	TGTGCCATCAGCGGGACAGACGCGAATCAGCCCCAGCATTTT	CAISGTDANQPQHF
.	TRBV5-6	TRBJ2-7	once	TGTGCCAGCAGCTTGGGGGTGAGCGAGCAGTACTTC	CASSLGVSEQYF
.	TRBV10-3	TRBJ2-5	.	TGTGCCATCAGTGTAAAGACAGGACAGCAAGAGACCCAGTACTTC	CAISVKTGQQETQYF